These 14 T cell receptor beta chains came from one sample sequenced in a study of blood T cell repertoires in COVID-19 (TCRdb year 2020). The receptor library was made with the immunoSEQ multiplex PCR assay. In its TCRdb copy, this immuneACCESS table keeps in-frame sequences only and misses some clones. Where compared with another copy, unresolved V genes explain less than half of these, and the others have no known cause. For this sample there are roughly 250,000 clones; roughly nine tenths appear just once. Of the sample, roughly 12% is held by the ten largest clones. The specimen sequenced was peripheral blood. These receptors all come from a woman aged 25 to 39 with COVID-19, enrolled during active disease.

V and J are TRBV19 and TRBJ1-4; TRBD1 might be the D (6 bases). V was pared by 5 bases and J by 4 bases, with 14 bases between. The CDR3 covers 15 residues. Germline CDR1 is LNHDA and CDR2 is SQIVND (reference sequence). The CDR3: CASSPPGVDNEKLFF. In DNA form, the CDR3 reads TGTGCCAGTAGTCCGCCAGGGGTGGATAATGAAAAACTGTTTTTT.

J is TRBJ2-7 and V is TRBV12-3 or TRBV12-4; D uncertain. The CDR3 runs to 11 residues. Between the trimmed V and J ends, which lost 6 bases and 2 bases, there was a span of 5 bases. CDR3 amino acids: CASSFTYEQYF. The DNA of the CDR3 is TGTGCCAGCAGCTTTACCTACGAGCAGTACTTC.

This chain connects TRBV12-3 or TRBV12-4 to TRBJ2-5, with TRBD1 identical over 8 bases. This CDR3 is 13 amino acids long. After removal of 6 bases from V and 7 bases from J, the junction contained 7 bases not matched to a gene. CDR3 bases: TGTGCCAGCAGAAGGACCACAGGGGGGACCCAGTACTTC. Protein product: CASRRTTGGTQYF.

This chain connects TRBV11-3 to TRBJ2-1; TRBD2 aligns across 12 bases. Germline values: CDR1 SGHNT, CDR2 YENEEA. CDR3 size: 16 residues. V trimming: 5 bases; J trimming: 5 bases; junction bases outside the gene matches: 7. The DNA for the CDR3 is TGTGCCAGCAGCCCCCAGACTAGCGGGGGAAACAATGAGCAGTTCTTC. Translating it yields CASSPQTSGGNNEQFF.

The chain combines TRBV27 with TRBJ1-2; D is perhaps TRBD1 (6 bases). The CDR3 loop spans 16 amino acids. V lost 5 bases and J 3 bases, leaving 19 bases between the germline ends. Germline V lookup: CDR1 MNHEY, CDR2 SMNVEV (reference sequence). CDR3 bases: TGTGCCAGCAGTCCCCTGGGCGGGGGCCGCCACTATGGCTACACCTTC. It encodes CASSPLGGGRHYGYTF.

This clone has just a few counts. The V and J genes are TRBV5-4 and TRBJ2-2; unclear D gene. Trimming removed 7 bases at V and 2 bases at J, with 9 bases between. The CDR3 length is 13 residues. The germline V gene encodes CDR1 SGHNT and CDR2 YYREEE (reference sequence). The DNA for the CDR3 is TGTGCCAGCCGGAGTGCAAACACCGGGGAGCTGTTTTTT. This codes for CASRSANTGELFF.

V and J are TRBV7-2 and TRBJ1-4; TRBD1 matches at 11 bases. This CDR3 is 18 amino acids long. J lost 8 bases, V lost 4 bases, and 15 bases had no gene match. Per germline, CDR1 SGHTA and CDR2 FQGNSA. The CDR3 DNA reads TGTGCCAGCAGCTACCTAAACCCCACCCGGGACAGGGGGGAAAAACTGTTTTTT. It translates to CASSYLNPTRDRGEKLFF.

The chain carries TRBV19 and TRBJ2-2; D may be TRBD2 (6 bases). Germline V gene sequence: CDR1 LNHDA, CDR2 SQIVND (reference sequence). The CDR3 is 16 residues long. V lost 4 bases and J lost 4, with 16 bases in between. The CDR3 DNA follows: TGTGCCAGTAGTAGTGGGCGGGGCATCCGCACCGGGGAGCTGTTTTTT. The encoded protein is CASSSGRGIRTGELFF.

The chain recombines TRBV27 with TRBJ2-2; tentative D call: TRBD2 (6 bases). V was shortened by 2 bases and J by 4 bases, with 11 bases between the two germline ends. The CDR3 runs 15 residues. Germline V CDR1 and CDR2: MNHEY, SMNVEV (reference sequence). The CDR3 nucleotides are TGTGCCAGCAGTTTAGGCGGGGCGGGCACCGGGGAGCTGTTTTTT. Encoded protein: CASSLGGAGTGELFF.

The rearrangement joins TRBV18 to TRBJ1-5; no clear D gene. V was cut by 3 bases and J by 5 bases, with 8 bases left in between. Germline assignment: CDR1 KGHSH and CDR2 LQKENI. The CDR3 is 13 residues long. The CDR3 loop is CASSPTRDQPQHF. Here the CDR3 DNA reads TGTGCCAGCTCACCGACCCGGGATCAGCCCCAGCATTTT.

The chain uses TRBV5-1 and TRBJ2-4; D possibly corresponds to TRBD2 (6 bases). The length of the CDR3 is 14 residues. Between the trimmed V and J ends, which lost 4 bases and 2 bases, there was a span of 10 bases. Germline assignment: CDR1 SGHRS and CDR2 YFSETQ. The CDR3 DNA reads TGCGCCAGCAGCCCCGGGACTTCCAAAAACATTCAGTACTTC. This translates into CASSPGTSKNIQYF.

J is TRBJ1-1 and V is TRBV4-1; tentatively, D is TRBD1 (6 bases). This CDR3 has 15 residues. The V end was cut by 4 bases, the J end by 11 bases, with 23 bases between. The germline gives CDR1 MGHRA, CDR2 YSYEKL. In DNA form, the CDR3 reads TGCGCCAGCAGCCGCGGACCTCGCGGGGGGCCTGGGGCTTTCTTT. Translated: CASSRGPRGGPGAFF.

This clone was seen only a few times. The V and J genes are TRBV12-1 and TRBJ1-1. TRBV12-1 is an annotated pseudogene. This CDR3 has 12 residues. The CDR3 here is CAIKEGNTEAFF. CDR3 DNA sequence: TGTGCCATCAAGGAGGGGAACACTGAAGCTTTCTTT.

The chain recombines TRBV14 with TRBJ1-4; D possibly corresponds to TRBD1 (6 bases). The V gene lost 1 base and the J gene lost 4 bases, with 13 bases spanning the gap. This CDR3 contains 16 residues. Germline-derived CDR1 and CDR2 are SGHDN and FVKESK. In DNA, the CDR3 is TGTGCCAGCAGCCAAGTACAGGGACATCTTAATGAAAAACTGTTTTTT. This codes for CASSQVQGHLNEKLFF. Together with reference TRBV14 and TRBJ1-4, the CDR3 gives the full variable domain: EAGVTQFPSHSVIEKGQTVTLRCDPISGHDNLYWYRRVMGKEIKFLLHFVKESKQDESGMPNNRFLAERTGGTYSTLKVQPAELEDSGVYFCASSQVQGHLNEKLFFGSGTQLSVL.